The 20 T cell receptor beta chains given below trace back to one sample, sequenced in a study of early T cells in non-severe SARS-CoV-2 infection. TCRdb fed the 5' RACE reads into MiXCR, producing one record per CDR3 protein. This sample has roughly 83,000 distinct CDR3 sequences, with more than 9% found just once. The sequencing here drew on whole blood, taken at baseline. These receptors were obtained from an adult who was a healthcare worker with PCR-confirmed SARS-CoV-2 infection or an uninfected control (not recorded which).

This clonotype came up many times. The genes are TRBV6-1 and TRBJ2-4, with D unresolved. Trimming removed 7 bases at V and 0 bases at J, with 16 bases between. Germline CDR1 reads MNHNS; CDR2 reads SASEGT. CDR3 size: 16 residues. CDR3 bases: TGTGCCAGCACCGAGTGGGTCCCTTTAGCCAAAAACATTCAGTACTTC. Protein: CASTEWVPLAKNIQYF.

The CDR3 sequence is CATSRYGTGNEQYF. CDR3 coding DNA: TGTGCCACCAGCAGGTATGGGACAGGGAACGAGCAGTACTTC. The J gene is TRBJ2-7, the V gene TRBV15; 9 bases line up with TRBD1. V was clipped by 3 bases and J by 5 bases; unmatched bases: 5. CDR1 is LNHNV and CDR2 is YYDKDF in the germline V gene (reference sequence). This CDR3 contains 14 residues.

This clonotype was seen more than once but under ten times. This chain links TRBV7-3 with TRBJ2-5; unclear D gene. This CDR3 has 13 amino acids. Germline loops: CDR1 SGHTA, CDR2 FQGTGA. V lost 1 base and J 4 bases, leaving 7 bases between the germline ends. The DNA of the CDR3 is TGTGCCAGCAGCTTAAGGCCGTCAGAGACCCAGTACTTC. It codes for CASSLRPSETQYF.

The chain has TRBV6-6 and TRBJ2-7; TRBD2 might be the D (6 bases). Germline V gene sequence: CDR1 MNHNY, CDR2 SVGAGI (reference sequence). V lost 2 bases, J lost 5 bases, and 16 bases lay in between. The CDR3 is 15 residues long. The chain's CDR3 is CASSYRSGSLHEQYF. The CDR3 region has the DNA TGTGCCAGCAGTTACCGAAGCGGGTCCCTCCACGAGCAGTACTTC.

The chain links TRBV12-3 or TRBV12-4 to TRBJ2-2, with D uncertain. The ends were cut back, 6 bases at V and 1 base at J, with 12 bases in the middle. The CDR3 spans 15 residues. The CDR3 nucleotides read TGTGCCAGCAGCTCCCCCTGGAGGAACACCGGGGAGCTGTTTTTT. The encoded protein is CASSSPWRNTGELFF.

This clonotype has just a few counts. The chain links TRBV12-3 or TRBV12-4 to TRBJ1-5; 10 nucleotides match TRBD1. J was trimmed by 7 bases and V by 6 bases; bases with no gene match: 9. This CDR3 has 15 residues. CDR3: CASRTGGGGSQPQHF. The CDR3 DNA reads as TGTGCCAGCAGGACAGGGGGCGGAGGGAGCCAGCCCCAGCATTTT.

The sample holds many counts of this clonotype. CDR3 nucleotides: TGCGCCAGCAGTGAGTCGAGGCTAGCGGGAGGGTCCCACACCGGGGAGCTGTTTTTT. Encoded protein: CASSESRLAGGSHTGELFF. V is TRBV10-1 and J is TRBJ2-2, with 12 nucleotides matching TRBD2. With V trimmed by 0 bases and J by 3 bases, 8 bases remained unmatched. CDR1 WNHNN and CDR2 SYGVQD come from the germline V gene (reference sequence). CDR3 length: 19 residues.

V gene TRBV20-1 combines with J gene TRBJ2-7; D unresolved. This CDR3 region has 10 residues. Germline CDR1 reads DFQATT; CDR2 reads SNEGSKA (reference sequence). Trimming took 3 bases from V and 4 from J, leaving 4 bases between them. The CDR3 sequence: CSARDYEQYF. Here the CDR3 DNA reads TGCAGTGCTAGGGATTACGAGCAGTACTTC.

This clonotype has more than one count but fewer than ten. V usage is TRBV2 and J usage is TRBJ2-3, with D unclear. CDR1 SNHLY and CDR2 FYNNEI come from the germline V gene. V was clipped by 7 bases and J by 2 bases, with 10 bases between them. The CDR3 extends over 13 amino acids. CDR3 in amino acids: CASTVGLTDTQYF. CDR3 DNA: TGTGCCAGCACGGTCGGTCTCACAGATACGCAGTATTTT.

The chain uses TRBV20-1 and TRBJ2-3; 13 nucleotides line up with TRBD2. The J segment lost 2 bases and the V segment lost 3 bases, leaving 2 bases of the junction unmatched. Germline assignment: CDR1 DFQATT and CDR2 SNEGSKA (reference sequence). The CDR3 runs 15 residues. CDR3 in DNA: TGCAGTGCTAGTGGGACTAGCGGGACCACAGATACGCAGTATTTT. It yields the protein CSASGTSGTTDTQYF.

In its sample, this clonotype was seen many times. CDR3 in amino acids: CASSLGLQSEAFF. CDR3 in DNA: TGTGCCAGCAGCTTGGGCCTCCAGAGTGAAGCTTTCTTT. The rearrangement links TRBV5-5 to TRBJ1-1; D gene uncertain. Germline-derived CDR1 and CDR2 are SGHKS and YYEKEE (reference sequence). The CDR3 covers 13 residues. V was shortened by 0 bases and J by 7 bases, with 10 bases between the two germline ends.

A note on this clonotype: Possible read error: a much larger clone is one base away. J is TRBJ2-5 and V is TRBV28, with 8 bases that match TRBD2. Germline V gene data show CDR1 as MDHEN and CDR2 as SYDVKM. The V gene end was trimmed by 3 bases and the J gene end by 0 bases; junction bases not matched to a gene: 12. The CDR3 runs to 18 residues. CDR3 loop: CASSFWRMASGYQETQYF. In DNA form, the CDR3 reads TGTGCCAGCAGTTTTTGGAGAATGGCTAGCGGGTACCAAGAGACCCAGTACTTC.

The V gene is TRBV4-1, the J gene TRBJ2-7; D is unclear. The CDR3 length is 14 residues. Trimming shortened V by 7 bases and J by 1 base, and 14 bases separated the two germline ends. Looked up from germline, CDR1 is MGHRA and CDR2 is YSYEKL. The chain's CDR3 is CASTLEVGSYEQYF. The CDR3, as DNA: TGCGCCAGCACCCTGGAAGTCGGGTCCTACGAGCAGTACTTC.

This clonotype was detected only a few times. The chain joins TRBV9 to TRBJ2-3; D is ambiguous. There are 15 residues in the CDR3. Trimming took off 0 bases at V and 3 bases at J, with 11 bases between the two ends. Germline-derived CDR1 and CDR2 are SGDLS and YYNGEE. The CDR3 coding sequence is TGTGCCAGCAGCGTAGTGCCCCAAGGGACAGATACGCAGTATTTT. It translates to CASSVVPQGTDTQYF.

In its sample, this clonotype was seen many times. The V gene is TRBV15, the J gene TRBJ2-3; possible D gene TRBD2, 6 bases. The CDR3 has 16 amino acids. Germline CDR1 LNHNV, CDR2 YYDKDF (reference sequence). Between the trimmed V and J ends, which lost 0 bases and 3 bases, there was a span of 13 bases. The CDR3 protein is CATSRDLARSTDTQYF. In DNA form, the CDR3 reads TGTGCCACCAGCAGAGACCTAGCGAGGAGTACAGATACGCAGTATTTT.

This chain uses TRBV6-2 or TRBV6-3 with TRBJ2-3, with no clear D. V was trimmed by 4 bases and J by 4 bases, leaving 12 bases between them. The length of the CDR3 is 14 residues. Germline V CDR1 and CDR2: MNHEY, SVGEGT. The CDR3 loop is CASSSYLWADTQYF. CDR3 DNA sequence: TGTGCCAGCAGTTCCTACCTATGGGCAGATACGCAGTATTTT.

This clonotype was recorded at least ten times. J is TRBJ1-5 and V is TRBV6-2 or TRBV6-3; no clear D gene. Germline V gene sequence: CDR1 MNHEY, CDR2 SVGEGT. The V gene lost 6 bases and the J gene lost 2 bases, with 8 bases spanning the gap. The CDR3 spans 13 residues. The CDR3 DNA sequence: TGTGCCAGCAGGAGAGGTGGCAATCAGCCCCAGCATTTT. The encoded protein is CASRRGGNQPQHF.

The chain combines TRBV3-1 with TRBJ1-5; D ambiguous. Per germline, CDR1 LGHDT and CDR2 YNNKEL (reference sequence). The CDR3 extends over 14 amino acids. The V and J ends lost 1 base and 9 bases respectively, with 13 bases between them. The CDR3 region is CASSQGQIGGPQHF. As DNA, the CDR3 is TGTGCCAGCAGCCAAGGTCAGATTGGAGGGCCCCAGCATTTT.

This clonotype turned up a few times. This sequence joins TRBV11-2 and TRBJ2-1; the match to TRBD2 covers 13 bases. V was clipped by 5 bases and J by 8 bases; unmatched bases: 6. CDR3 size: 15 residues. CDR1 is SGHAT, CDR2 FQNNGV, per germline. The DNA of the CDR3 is TGTGCCAGCAGCCTACCGGGACTAGCGGGATATGAGCAGTTCTTC. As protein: CASSLPGLAGYEQFF.

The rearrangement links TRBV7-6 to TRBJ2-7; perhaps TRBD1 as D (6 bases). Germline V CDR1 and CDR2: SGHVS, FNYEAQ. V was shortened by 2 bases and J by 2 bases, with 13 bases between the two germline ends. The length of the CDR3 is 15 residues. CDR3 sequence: CASSLSDSNTYEQYF. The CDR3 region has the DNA TGTGCCAGCAGCTTATCGGACAGTAACACCTACGAGCAGTACTTC.